This passage covers 7 T cell receptor beta chains from one sample sequenced in a study of T cells after posttransplantation cyclophosphamide. TCRdb's copy holds only in-frame clones and misses some; the assay was immunoSEQ multiplex PCR. Here the sample spans some 54,000 clones, approximately 94% being singletons. Input material: PBMCs. These receptors came from a woman aged 25 to 39 in good health and a related stem cell transplant donor.

This chain connects TRBV6-6 to TRBJ2-1; 10 bases are a match to TRBD1. Trimming took 5 bases from V and 4 from J; bases not matched to a gene: 2. From germline, CDR1 is MNHNY and CDR2 SVGAGI (reference sequence). The CDR3 is made up of 14 amino acids. The CDR3, as DNA: TGTGCCAGCAGTATGGGACAGGGGTACAATGAGCAGTTCTTC. This codes for CASSMGQGYNEQFF.

V gene TRBV4-1 combines with J gene TRBJ1-4, with D possibly being TRBD1 (6 bases). V was pared by 4 bases and J by 7 bases, with 16 bases between. Germline V CDR1 and CDR2: MGHRA, YSYEKL. This CDR3 has 15 amino acids. For the CDR3, the DNA is TGCGCCAGCAGCCCCGGCCGGGGGGCCGGTGAAAAACTGTTTTTT. This codes for CASSPGRGAGEKLFF.

This sequence joins TRBV7-8 and TRBJ1-2, with D maybe TRBD1 (5 bases). Per the germline V gene, CDR1 is SGHVS and CDR2 is FQNEAQ. The length of the CDR3 is 16 residues. V lost 4 bases, J lost 4 bases, and 19 bases lay in between. The CDR3 DNA sequence: TGTGCCAGCAGCTGGGGACGGGGGGAAGGAGGCTATGGCTACACCTTC. Its translation: CASSWGRGEGGYGYTF.

V gene TRBV4-3 combines with J gene TRBJ2-1, with a tentative D call TRBD2 (5 bases). CDR3 length equals 15 residues. Deletions cut 6 bases from V and 3 bases from J, with 15 bases between. CDR1 LGHNA and CDR2 YSLEER come from the germline V gene. The CDR3 DNA is TGCGCCAGCAGTCGACAAGGACGGGGCTACAATGAGCAGTTCTTC. Translating it yields CASSRQGRGYNEQFF.

The chain recombines TRBV5-4 with TRBJ2-3, with 12 nucleotides matching TRBD2. Trimming took 0 bases from V and 2 from J; bases not matched to a gene: 1. Germline V lookup: CDR1 SGHNT, CDR2 YYREEE (reference sequence). The CDR3 sequence is 16 residues long. The DNA for the CDR3 is TGTGCCAGCAGCTTGGGACTAGCGGGGGCCACAGATACGCAGTATTTT. Translated, it gives CASSLGLAGATDTQYF.

The chain recombines TRBV7-6 with TRBJ1-1; TRBD1 matches at 9 bases. The CDR3 loop spans 18 amino acids. Per germline, CDR1 SGHVS and CDR2 FNYEAQ. The V segment lost 5 bases and the J segment 2 bases; nucleotides outside the gene matches: 15. CDR3 in amino acids: CASSTTLLLQGANTEAFF. The CDR3, as DNA: TGTGCCAGCAGCACCACGTTACTTCTACAGGGGGCAAACACTGAAGCTTTCTTT.

The V gene is TRBV4-2, the J gene TRBJ2-5, with 8 bases matching TRBD1. With 2 bases clipped from V and 0 bases from J, the junction kept 8 bases outside the gene matches. Germline V gene lookup returns CDR1 LGHNA and CDR2 YNFKEQ. The CDR3 is 17 amino acids. CDR3 nucleotide sequence: TGTGCCAGCAGCCAACCCGGACAGGGAGTAAACCAAGAGACCCAGTACTTC. Amino acid sequence: CASSQPGQGVNQETQYF.